The 32 T cell receptor beta chains given below trace back to one sample, sequenced in a study of T cells in Graves' hyperthyroidism and ophthalmopathy. Researchers amplified the TCR beta CDR3 regions from RNA transcripts. A first-round RT-PCR of the TCR CDR3 used the HTBI primer set. TCRdb independently ran MiXCR on the multiplex PCR reads; one entry per CDR3 protein. The sample lists hundreds of thousands of distinct CDR3 sequences; approximately 15% were seen once. Sequenced material: blood. The receptors come from a woman younger than 45 with Graves' hyperthyroidism.

This clonotype has at least ten counts. This rearrangement joins TRBV6-2 or TRBV6-3 to TRBJ2-5; D possibly corresponds to TRBD1 (6 bases). Trimming pared 7 bases from V and 4 bases from J, leaving 7 bases between. CDR1 and CDR2 (germline): MNHEY, SVGEGT. There are 11 residues in the CDR3. CDR3 region: CASKDRETQYF. The CDR3 DNA reads TGTGCCAGCAAGGACAGAGAGACCCAGTACTTC.

This clonotype was observed many times. CDR3 sequence: CSARDSRPYSYEQYF. CDR3 nucleotide sequence: TGCAGTGCTAGAGATAGTCGCCCTTACTCCTACGAGCAGTACTTC. This sequence joins TRBV20-1 and TRBJ2-7; D gene ambiguous. Germline CDR1 and CDR2: DFQATT and SNEGSKA (reference sequence). Trimming pared 0 bases from V and 0 bases from J, leaving 12 bases between. The CDR3 length is 15 residues.

The sample holds many counts of this clonotype. This rearrangement joins TRBV2 to TRBJ2-1, with 7 bases matching TRBD1. The germline V gene encodes CDR1 SNHLY and CDR2 FYNNEI. The trim removed 11 bases at V and 5 bases at J, leaving 9 bases unmatched. The CDR3 spans 13 residues. This CDR3 reads CAGTRDRDNEQFF. The DNA for the CDR3 is TGTGCCGGAACCCGGGACAGAGACAATGAGCAGTTCTTC.

This clonotype was counted between two and nine times. This sequence joins TRBV9 and TRBJ2-5; tentatively, D is TRBD1 or TRBD2 (6 bases each). CDR1 is SGDLS, CDR2 YYNGEE, per germline. This CDR3 contains 17 residues. The V end lost 0 bases, the J end lost 0 bases, and 15 bases lay between the germline ends. The CDR3 nucleotides read TGTGCCAGCAGCGTAGCCACGACCGGGGGCCACCAAGAGACCCAGTACTTC. Protein sequence: CASSVATTGGHQETQYF.

This clonotype was seen a few times. The chain links TRBV18 to TRBJ2-5; no reliable D call. Germline values: CDR1 KGHSH, CDR2 LQKENI. Trimming took off 3 bases at V and 2 bases at J, with 7 bases between the two ends. CDR3 length equals 13 residues. The CDR3 DNA sequence: TGTGCCAGCTCACCGAGGCCTCAAGAGACCCAGTACTTC. Encoded protein: CASSPRPQETQYF.

This clonotype was counted only a few times. This chain links TRBV9 with TRBJ2-7; D remains unclear. The ends were cut back, 4 bases at V and 7 bases at J, with 12 bases in the middle. The CDR3 runs 12 residues. Germline V gives CDR1 SGDLS, CDR2 YYNGEE. This chain's CDR3 is CASSRVLGEQYF. CDR3 DNA: TGTGCCAGCAGCAGGGTCCTGGGGGAGCAGTACTTC. The full variable domain, rest sourced from reference TRBV9 and TRBJ2-7, is DSGVTQTPKHLITATGQRVTLRCSPRSGDLSVYWYQQSLDQGLQFLIQYYNGEERAKGNILERFSAQQFPDLHSELNLSSLELGDSALYFCASSRVLGEQYFGPGTRLTVT.

This clonotype has a count of ten or more. V usage is TRBV2 and J usage is TRBJ1-5; no definite D call. The V and J ends lost 6 bases and 3 bases respectively, with 9 bases between them. Germline loops: CDR1 SNHLY, CDR2 FYNNEI. This CDR3 has 13 amino acids. The CDR3: CASRMTVNQPQHF. CDR3 DNA: TGTGCCAGCAGAATGACCGTCAATCAGCCCCAGCATTTT. Full variable domain (missing parts from reference TRBV2 and TRBJ1-5): EPEVTQTPSHQVTQMGQEVILRCVPISNHLYFYWYRQILGQKVEFLVSFYNNEISEKSEIFDDQFSVERPDGSNFTLKIRSTKLEDSAMYFCASRMTVNQPQHFGDGTRLSIL.

This clonotype was detected many times. The chain combines TRBV6-1 with TRBJ1-5; no firm D call. Germline V gives CDR1 MNHNS, CDR2 SASEGT. The V gene lost 8 bases and the J gene lost 4 bases, with 9 bases spanning the gap. This CDR3 has 12 amino acids. CDR3 loop: CASQTLNQPQHF. The CDR3 DNA reads TGTGCCAGCCAAACCCTTAATCAGCCCCAGCATTTT.

The chain combines TRBV6-1 with TRBJ2-7; 7 bases agree with TRBD1. V shed 6 bases, J shed 4 bases, and the junction held 3 bases outside the gene matches. The germline gives CDR1 MNHNS, CDR2 SASEGT. This CDR3 is built from 12 residues. CDR3 loop: CASSQGQYEQYF. CDR3 bases: TGTGCCAGCAGCCAGGGACAGTACGAGCAGTACTTC.

This clonotype has at least ten counts. J is TRBJ2-1 and V is TRBV7-8; D uncertain. V lost 5 bases and J 7 bases, leaving 15 bases between the germline ends. The CDR3 spans 14 residues. CDR1 is SGHVS, CDR2 FQNEAQ, per germline. In DNA form, the CDR3 reads TGTGCCAGCAGCACCACACTGGGTTCTAATGAGCAGTTCTTC. This codes for CASSTTLGSNEQFF.

The genes are TRBV9 and TRBJ2-1, with TRBD1 matching 9 bases. Looked up from germline, CDR1 is SGDLS and CDR2 is YYNGEE. J was trimmed by 6 bases and V by 0 bases; bases with no gene match: 7. This CDR3 is built from 16 residues. Here the CDR3 DNA reads TGTGCCAGCAGCGTAGTTGGGGGACAGGGTGGCAATGAGCAGTTCTTC. This translates into CASSVVGGQGGNEQFF.

This clonotype was seen repeatedly, ten times or more. The chain employs TRBV24-1 and TRBJ2-3, with 8 bases lining up with TRBD2. CDR1 KGHDR and CDR2 SFDVKD come from the germline V gene. The CDR3 is made up of 15 amino acids. V was clipped by 1 base and J by 1 base; unmatched bases: 0. The CDR3 is CATSDFGGGTDTQYF. CDR3 DNA: TGTGCCACCAGTGATTTCGGGGGGGGCACAGATACGCAGTATTTT.

This clonotype appeared a few times. V usage is TRBV15 and J usage is TRBJ2-5; 8 bases are a match to TRBD1. CDR3 size: 15 residues. Germline CDR1 is LNHNV and CDR2 is YYDKDF (reference sequence). The ends lost 3 bases at V and 1 base at J; junction bases unmatched: 4. CDR3 protein: CATSSDRGVQETQYF. In DNA, the CDR3 is TGTGCCACCAGCAGCGACAGGGGAGTCCAAGAGACCCAGTACTTC. Complete variable domain (other parts from reference TRBV15 and TRBJ2-5): DAMVIQNPRYQVTQFGKPVTLSCSQTLNHNVMYWYQQKSSQAPKLLFHYYDKDFNNEADTPDNFQSRRPNTSFCFLDIRSPGLGDTAMYLCATSSDRGVQETQYFGPGTRLLVL.

This clonotype was observed at least ten times. V is TRBV6-5 and J is TRBJ1-1, with D uncertain. Per germline, CDR1 MNHEY and CDR2 SVGAGI. The CDR3 extends over 12 amino acids. Between the trimmed V and J ends, which lost 0 bases and 10 bases, there was a span of 9 bases. CDR3 bases: TGTGCCAGCAGTTACTCTTACGGACGAGCTTTCTTT. Translated: CASSYSYGRAFF.

This clonotype was recorded many times. The chain employs TRBV3-1 and TRBJ2-5, with D possibly TRBD2 on 6 matching bases. The V gene's germline CDR1 is LGHDT and CDR2 YNNKEL (reference sequence). V dropped 6 bases and J dropped 5 bases, with 13 bases sitting between them. This CDR3 spans 13 amino acids. CDR3 sequence reads: CASSPSARETQYF. The CDR3 region has the DNA TGTGCCAGCAGTCCTAGCGCACGGGAGACCCAGTACTTC.

On this clonotype: The conserved final phenylalanine or tryptophan is absent from the CDR3, which likely points to a read error. V usage is TRBV7-8 and J usage is TRBJ1-1, with D uncertain. The CDR3 spans 12 residues. The V end lost 1 base, the J end lost 6 bases, and 6 bases lay between the germline ends. Germline CDR1 is SGHVS and CDR2 is FQNEAQ. CDR3 sequence: CASSLGTPEAFL. In nucleotides, the CDR3 is TGTGCCAGCAGCTTAGGGACTCCTGAAGCTTTCCTT.

Remarks on this clonotype: A much larger clone is a single base away; this may be a read error. The V gene is TRBV11-3, the J gene TRBJ2-1; D not certain. Germline values: CDR1 SGHNT, CDR2 YENEEA. CDR3 length: 13 amino acids. CDR3 coding DNA: TGTGCCAGCAGCTTAGGGGTTCTCAATCAGCAGTTCTTC. It translates to CASSLGVLNQQFF.

This clonotype occurred many times. The chain couples TRBV5-1 to TRBJ2-7; no firm D call. CDR1 and CDR2 (germline): SGHRS, YFSETQ. The CDR3 sequence is 12 residues long. Trimming pared 0 bases from V and 6 bases from J, leaving 7 bases between. The CDR3 nucleotides read TGCGCCAGCAGCTTGGGGTTGGGCGAGCAGTACTTC. Its protein product is CASSLGLGEQYF.

This clonotype was counted many times. The genes are TRBV27 and TRBJ2-1; D gene unclear. Germline-derived CDR1 and CDR2 are MNHEY and SMNVEV (reference sequence). The CDR3 runs to 15 residues. The V end lost 4 bases, the J end lost 0 bases, and 10 bases lay between the germline ends. CDR3 DNA: TGTGCCAGCAGTTGGACCCTCAGCTCCTACAATGAGCAGTTCTTC. Translated: CASSWTLSSYNEQFF.

V is TRBV12-3 or TRBV12-4 and J is TRBJ2-1; TRBD2 matches 8 bases. The CDR3 is made up of 12 amino acids. V trimming: 5 bases; J trimming: 11 bases; junction bases outside the gene matches: 5. CDR3: CASSPTSGQQFF. The CDR3 nucleotides read TGTGCCAGCAGTCCTACTAGCGGTCAGCAGTTCTTC.

This clonotype was observed a handful of times. V usage is TRBV4-1 and J usage is TRBJ2-2; possibly TRBD2 for D (6 bases). The V gene lost 7 bases and the J gene lost 6 bases, with 21 bases spanning the gap. CDR3 length equals 16 residues. The germline V gene has CDR1 MGHRA and CDR2 YSYEKL. The CDR3 bases are TGCGCCAGCACGCCCTTCTCCGGGAGCGTTTCCGGGGAGCTGTTTTTT. This gives the protein CASTPFSGSVSGELFF.

The chain has TRBV4-3 and TRBJ1-4; 7 positions agree with TRBD1. The V segment lost 0 bases and the J segment 0 bases; nucleotides outside the gene matches: 1. This CDR3 is built from 16 residues. Germline loops: CDR1 LGHNA, CDR2 YSLEER. The CDR3 protein is CASSQEGTATNEKLFF. CDR3 DNA sequence: TGCGCCAGCAGCCAAGAAGGGACAGCAACTAATGAAAAACTGTTTTTT.

This clonotype was observed a few times. V usage is TRBV20-1 and J usage is TRBJ2-1, with D possibly being TRBD2 (6 bases). V lost 5 bases, J lost 9 bases, and 26 bases lay in between. CDR1 DFQATT and CDR2 SNEGSKA come from the germline V gene (reference sequence). The length of the CDR3 is 16 residues. The CDR3: CSASPSTRLGLSEQFF. CDR3 nucleotide sequence: TGCAGTGCTTCCCCGTCGACTAGGCTGGGTTTGAGTGAGCAGTTCTTC.

This clonotype has at least ten counts. V is TRBV6-1 and J is TRBJ2-3, with D perhaps matching TRBD2 (6 bases). The CDR3 totals 17 residues. V was clipped by 0 bases and J by 2 bases, with 15 bases between them. Germline V lookup: CDR1 MNHNS, CDR2 SASEGT. The CDR3 region is CASSEARGSGPTDTQYF. In nucleotides, the CDR3 is TGTGCCAGCAGTGAAGCGCGCGGTAGCGGCCCCACAGATACGCAGTATTTT.

This clonotype has only a few counts. Germline is not matched at one junction end, which may reflect a read error. The chain is built from TRBV7-7 and TRBJ2-1; 14 bases align to TRBD2. CDR1 is SSHAT and CDR2 is FNYEAQ in the germline V gene (reference sequence). The CDR3 is 17 residues long. The CDR3 protein is CASSLKPGTSGSNEQFF. The CDR3 DNA follows: TGTGCTAGCAGCTTAAAACCCGGGACTAGCGGGAGTAATGAGCAGTTCTTC. The whole variable domain, filled in from reference TRBV7-7 and TRBJ2-1, reads GAGVSQSPRYKVTKRGQDVTLRCDPISSHATLYWYQQALGQGPEFLTYFNYEAQPDKSGLPSDRFSAERPEGSISTLTIQRTEQRDSAMYRCASSLKPGTSGSNEQFFGPGTRLTVL.

V is TRBV27 and J is TRBJ2-3; 16 bases are a match to TRBD2. CDR1 is MNHEY, CDR2 SMNVEV, per germline (reference sequence). V shed 5 bases, J shed 4 bases, and the junction held 6 bases outside the gene matches. The length of the CDR3 is 17 residues. This chain's CDR3 is CASSDPGLAGGPDTQYF. The CDR3 DNA reads as TGTGCCAGCAGTGATCCGGGACTAGCGGGAGGGCCAGATACGCAGTATTTT.

The sample holds a few counts of this clonotype. The chain combines TRBV15 with TRBJ2-5; no reliable D call. Trimming shortened V by 0 bases and J by 1 base, and 3 bases separated the two germline ends. CDR3 length: 13 amino acids. Germline lookup yields CDR1 LNHNV and CDR2 YYDKDF (reference sequence). CDR3 residues: CATSREPQETQYF. The CDR3 bases are TGTGCCACCAGCAGAGAGCCCCAAGAGACCCAGTACTTC.

At least ten counts were recorded for this clonotype. The chain has TRBV2 and TRBJ2-7; 13 nucleotides match TRBD2. After removal of 7 bases from V and 7 bases from J, the junction contained 7 bases not matched to a gene. Germline V lookup: CDR1 SNHLY, CDR2 FYNNEI. The CDR3 totals 14 residues. CDR3 protein: CASNELAGGGEQYF. The CDR3 DNA reads as TGTGCCAGCAACGAACTAGCGGGAGGGGGGGAGCAGTACTTC. The full variable domain, rest sourced from reference TRBV2 and TRBJ2-7, is EPEVTQTPSHQVTQMGQEVILRCVPISNHLYFYWYRQILGQKVEFLVSFYNNEISEKSEIFDDQFSVERPDGSNFTLKIRSTKLEDSAMYFCASNELAGGGEQYFGPGTRLTVT.

The J gene is TRBJ2-1, the V gene TRBV30; 7 nucleotides agree with TRBD2. Trimming at V came to 2 bases and at J to 3 bases, leaving 4 bases not matched to a gene. The CDR3 has 14 amino acids. Per the germline V gene, CDR1 is GTSNPN and CDR2 is SVGIG (reference sequence). The CDR3 nucleotides are TGTGCCTGGAGTATGCTAGCGGACTACAATGAGCAGTTCTTC. This gives the protein CAWSMLADYNEQFF.

This clonotype was observed at least ten times. This chain uses TRBV12-3 or TRBV12-4 with TRBJ2-3, with D uncertain. V was pared by 6 bases and J by 0 bases, with 13 bases between. The CDR3 is 15 residues long. The CDR3, as DNA: TGTGCCAGCAGGCCCTATGGTAGCAGCACAGATACGCAGTATTTT. Residues: CASRPYGSSTDTQYF.

This clonotype turned up a few times. This chain connects TRBV20-1 to TRBJ1-1, with D possibly matching TRBD1 (6 bases). The germline gives CDR1 DFQATT, CDR2 SNEGSKA (reference sequence). With 5 bases removed from V and 1 base from J, the gap between germline ends came to 8 bases. The CDR3 length is 12 residues. CDR3 region: CSAQTGNTEAFF. In DNA form, the CDR3 reads TGCAGTGCTCAGACAGGGAACACTGAAGCTTTCTTT.

This clonotype was seen a few times. V usage is TRBV28 and J usage is TRBJ2-7; the D gene could be TRBD1 or TRBD2 (5 bases each). Per the germline V gene, CDR1 is MDHEN and CDR2 is SYDVKM. The CDR3 runs 15 residues. Trimming stripped 6 bases from V and 7 bases from J, with 22 bases between. The CDR3 DNA sequence: TGTGCCAGCAGAGGTACAGGCCTATCCACGGGGGAGCAGTACTTC. Amino acid sequence: CASRGTGLSTGEQYF.